This record covers a single TCR beta chain. J was trimmed by 0 bases and V by 11 bases; bases with no gene match: 7. Germline V gene lookup returns CDR1 MDHEN and CDR2 SYDVKM. This CDR3 has 14 residues. The sample is drawn from a study of cytomegalovirus exposure and HLA in healthy donors. 13 Jbeta primers and 60 Vbeta primers were used for the PCR. Produced via immunoSEQ multiplex PCR; TCRdb's table is partial and in-frame only. The data contain about 160,000 clones, 75% to 85% of them singletons. The clonotype comes from a human donor in good health. The specimen was PBMCs. The genes are TRBV28 and TRBJ2-1; 7 nucleotides agree with TRBD1. The CDR3 DNA reads as TGTGCCGTCGTCGGGGACAGCTCCTACAATGAGCAGTTCTTC. Translating it yields CAVVGDSSYNEQFF.